The 31 T cell receptor beta chains reported below all come from one sample, sequenced in a study of T cell responses to AZD1222 COVID-19 vaccine. Here immunoSEQ multiplex PCR was the method, and the copy in TCRdb shows in-frame clones only, minus some. Of 180,000 or so clones listed, about 92% are singletons. Sequences were derived from peripheral blood, sampled on day 0 of AZD1222 vaccination. The receptors were gathered from an adult in good health.

The chain combines TRBV9 with TRBJ1-5; no reliable D call. The germline V gene encodes CDR1 SGDLS and CDR2 YYNGEE. The CDR3 is 15 residues long. V shed 0 bases and J shed 2 bases, with 9 bases lying between them. CDR3 in amino acids: CASSVEGGRNQPQHF. Written as DNA, the CDR3 is TGTGCCAGCAGCGTAGAGGGAGGCCGCAATCAGCCCCAGCATTTT.

The V call is TRBV10-1, the J call TRBJ1-1; 9 nucleotides align to TRBD1. This CDR3 comprises 13 residues. V shed 7 bases and J 5 bases; nucleotides not matched to a gene: 5. Germline CDR1 reads WNHNN; CDR2 reads SYGVQD (reference sequence). The CDR3 is CASKQGAGTEAFF. The CDR3 nucleotides read TGCGCCAGCAAACAGGGGGCAGGGACTGAAGCTTTCTTT.

V gene TRBV6-5 combines with J gene TRBJ1-1; D may be TRBD1 (6 bases). CDR1 MNHEY and CDR2 SVGAGI come from the germline V gene. V lost 0 bases and J lost 3, with 11 bases in between. CDR3 length: 15 amino acids. The CDR3 protein is CASSYSQSGDTEAFF. The CDR3 DNA follows: TGTGCCAGCAGTTACTCTCAGTCAGGGGACACTGAAGCTTTCTTT.

V gene TRBV13 combines with J gene TRBJ2-7, with D possibly TRBD1 on 6 matching bases. The length of the CDR3 is 14 residues. The ends were cut back, 3 bases at V and 2 bases at J, with 11 bases in the middle. The germline V gene encodes CDR1 PRHDT and CDR2 FYEKMQ (reference sequence). CDR3 loop: CASSFQDSTYEQYF. The CDR3 bases are TGTGCCAGCAGCTTTCAGGACAGTACCTACGAGCAGTACTTC. Together with reference TRBV13 and TRBJ2-7, the CDR3 gives the full variable domain: AAGVIQSPRHLIKEKRETATLKCYPIPRHDTVYWYQQGPGQDPQFLISFYEKMQSDKGSIPDRFSAQQFSDYHSELNMSSLELGDSALYFCASSFQDSTYEQYFGPGTRLTVT.

The chain combines TRBV7-9 with TRBJ2-4, with unresolved D. CDR1 is SEHNR, CDR2 FQNEAQ, per germline (reference sequence). The CDR3 totals 16 residues. Trimming left V 5 bases short and J 0 bases short, with 14 bases between. The CDR3 here is CASSRPSNEAKNIQYF. The CDR3 nucleotides are TGTGCCAGCAGCCGACCCAGTAATGAAGCCAAAAACATTCAGTACTTC.

The chain is built from TRBV3-1 (or the pseudogene TRBV3-2) and TRBJ2-1; 11 bases line up with TRBD2. The CDR3 length is 17 residues. CDR1 is LGHDT, CDR2 YNNKEL, per germline (reference sequence). V lost 0 bases to trimming and J lost 4 bases; unmatched junction nucleotides: 5. CDR3 DNA sequence: TGTGCCAGCAGCCAAGACCGTCTAGCGGGGGGTTACAATGAGCAGTTCTTC. Encoded protein: CASSQDRLAGGYNEQFF.

Points on this clone: Other nucleotide sequences in the sample specify the same CDR3. This rearrangement joins TRBV19 to TRBJ2-7; the D call may be TRBD1 or TRBD2 (5 bases each). In germline, CDR1 is LNHDA, CDR2 SQIVND (reference sequence). The CDR3 extends over 14 amino acids. The V gene lost 3 bases and the J gene lost 2 bases, with 11 bases spanning the gap. CDR3 sequence: CASSIGTGPYEQYF. DNA of the CDR3: TGTGCCAGTAGTATTGGGACGGGACCCTACGAGCAGTACTTC.

This chain uses TRBV20-1 with TRBJ1-5, with D perhaps TRBD1 (5 bases). Germline values: CDR1 DFQATT, CDR2 SNEGSKA (reference sequence). The length of the CDR3 is 14 residues. Trimming stripped 3 bases from V and 5 bases from J, with 14 bases between. This CDR3 reads CSASPGQEDQPQHF. DNA for the CDR3: TGCAGTGCTAGTCCCGGACAAGAGGATCAGCCCCAGCATTTT.

This clone was detected only once. The V and J genes are TRBV11-2 and TRBJ1-5; D not resolved. Germline CDR1 and CDR2: SGHAT and FQNNGV. Deletions cut 4 bases from V and 5 bases from J, with 9 bases between. This CDR3 comprises 13 residues. CDR3 DNA: TGTGCCAGCAGCTCCTCGAGCTATCAGCCCCAGCATTTT. Translation gives CASSSSSYQPQHF.

This sequence joins TRBV11-1 and TRBJ2-7; maybe TRBD1 (6 bases). Looked up from germline, CDR1 is SGHAT and CDR2 is FQDESV (reference sequence). This CDR3 has 15 residues. Trimming cost V 5 bases and J 0 bases, with 14 bases left between them. The CDR3 is CASSPHGGSSYEQYF. The CDR3 nucleotides are TGTGCCAGCAGCCCCCATGGGGGCAGCTCCTACGAGCAGTACTTC.

This rearrangement joins TRBV2 to TRBJ1-2; D gene uncertain. The CDR3 spans 14 residues. Germline V gene data show CDR1 as SNHLY and CDR2 as FYNNEI. Trimming pared 0 bases from V and 2 bases from J, leaving 7 bases between. In DNA, the CDR3 is TGTGCCAGCAGTGAAGCCCCCTGGAACTATGGCTACACCTTC. Translating it yields CASSEAPWNYGYTF.

This chain connects TRBV7-9 to TRBJ2-3; a possible D gene is TRBD2 (7 bases). V shed 6 bases and J shed 4 bases, with 11 bases lying between them. Germline V gene data show CDR1 as SEHNR and CDR2 as FQNEAQ (reference sequence). The CDR3 length is 13 residues. The CDR3 loop is CASRRGQSDTQYF. In nucleotides, the CDR3 is TGTGCCAGCAGGCGGGGGCAGTCAGATACGCAGTATTTT.

This clone has just one count. V is TRBV7-6 and J is TRBJ2-7; TRBD1 matches at 7 bases. This CDR3 is 16 amino acids long. Trimming cost V 0 bases and J 4 bases; bases outside gene matches: 9. Germline values: CDR1 SGHVS, CDR2 FNYEAQ. The CDR3 DNA reads as TGTGCCAGCAGCTTAGCTCCCTGGAGGACAGGTTACGAGCAGTACTTC. Its translation is CASSLAPWRTGYEQYF. The entire variable domain, with the rest obtained from reference TRBV7-6 and TRBJ2-7, is as follows: GAGVSQSPRYKVTKRGQDVALRCDPISGHVSLYWYRQALGQGPEFLTYFNYEAQQDKSGLPNDRFSAERPEGSISTLTIQRTEQRDSAMYRCASSLAPWRTGYEQYFGPGTRLTVT.

V usage is TRBV28 and J usage is TRBJ1-2; no clear D gene. Deletions cut 3 bases from V and 8 bases from J, with 13 bases between. The CDR3 loop spans 13 amino acids. CDR1 is MDHEN, CDR2 SYDVKM, per germline. The CDR3 protein is CASSFERGGGYTF. In DNA form, the CDR3 reads TGTGCCAGCAGTTTTGAACGAGGTGGCGGCTACACCTTC.

The chain is built from TRBV2 and TRBJ2-3, with 8 positions matching TRBD2. Germline-derived CDR1 and CDR2 are SNHLY and FYNNEI. The CDR3 totals 15 residues. Unmatched junction bases numbered 4, after V lost 4 bases and J lost 1 base. The CDR3 region is CASSVSGGGTDTQYF. CDR3 coding DNA: TGTGCCAGCAGTGTTTCCGGGGGGGGCACAGATACGCAGTATTTT.

The chain joins TRBV5-1 to TRBJ2-1; 9 nucleotides agree with TRBD2. The CDR3 loop spans 15 amino acids. With 4 bases clipped from V and 0 bases from J, the junction kept 2 bases outside the gene matches. CDR1 and CDR2 from the germline V gene are SGHRS and YFSETQ. The CDR3 here is CASSLSGSSYNEQFF. CDR3 bases: TGCGCCAGCAGCCTTAGCGGGAGCTCCTACAATGAGCAGTTCTTC.

This chain joins TRBV6-5 and TRBJ1-2, with D perhaps matching TRBD1 (5 bases). Germline CDR1 reads MNHEY; CDR2 reads SVGAGI. Trimming removed 2 bases from V and 4 bases from J, with 17 bases in between. This CDR3 is built from 16 residues. The CDR3 DNA sequence: TGTGCCAGCAGTTACCCAGTCGGGGGGTATAGCTATGGCTACACCTTC. This codes for CASSYPVGGYSYGYTF.

The gene calls are TRBV6-5 and TRBJ2-7; 9 bases map to TRBD1. J was trimmed by 7 bases and V by 7 bases; bases with no gene match: 11. Germline-derived CDR1 and CDR2 are MNHEY and SVGAGI. This CDR3 has 14 residues. The CDR3 DNA reads TGTGCCAGCACTAGAGGGACAGGGTTTGAGGAGCAGTACTTC. Translated, it gives CASTRGTGFEEQYF.

The CDR3 reads CASILGTGLVNVLTF. The CDR3, as DNA: TGTGCCAGCATCCTCGGGACAGGGTTGGTCAACGTCCTGACTTTC. The chain couples TRBV2 to TRBJ2-6, with 9 bases lining up with TRBD1. Trimming took 7 bases from V and 9 from J; bases not matched to a gene: 10. The CDR3 is 15 amino acids. Germline V gene data show CDR1 as SNHLY and CDR2 as FYNNEI.

This clone was detected once. This sequence joins TRBV5-4 and TRBJ2-1; TRBD2 matches at 8 bases. With V trimmed by 3 bases and J by 8 bases, 4 bases remained unmatched. Germline V CDR1 and CDR2: SGHNT, YYREEE (reference sequence). The CDR3 runs 13 residues. The CDR3 is CASSSPTSDEQFF. DNA for the CDR3: TGTGCCAGCAGCTCTCCGACTAGCGATGAGCAGTTCTTC.

This chain uses TRBV7-6 with TRBJ2-1; 10 nucleotides agree with TRBD2. The CDR3 has 15 amino acids. Germline V gene sequence: CDR1 SGHVS, CDR2 FNYEAQ. After removal of 2 bases from V and 8 bases from J, the junction contained 6 bases not matched to a gene. CDR3 sequence: CASSLLAGAIHEQFF. The DNA for the CDR3 is TGTGCCAGCAGCTTACTAGCGGGGGCAATCCATGAGCAGTTCTTC.

V is TRBV6-6 and J is TRBJ1-5, with 11 bases matching TRBD1. Trimming at V came to 6 bases and at J to 8 bases, leaving 12 bases not matched to a gene. This CDR3 has 16 amino acids. Germline CDR1 MNHNY, CDR2 SVGAGI (reference sequence). The chain's CDR3 is CASSPRTGGARKPQHF. CDR3 nucleotide sequence: TGTGCCAGCAGCCCACGGACAGGGGGCGCAAGGAAGCCCCAGCATTTT.

The DNA of the CDR3 is TGCGCCAGCAGCTTGGATGAAAGGGGCAATCAGCCCCAGCATTTT. The encoded protein is CASSLDERGNQPQHF. The rearrangement joins TRBV5-1 to TRBJ1-5; the D is unclear. Germline-derived CDR1 and CDR2 are SGHRS and YFSETQ. Trimming shortened V by 0 bases and J by 2 bases, and 9 bases separated the two germline ends. This CDR3 spans 15 amino acids.

The genes are TRBV10-1 and TRBJ2-7, with 11 bases identical to TRBD1. The CDR3 covers 15 residues. Unmatched junction bases numbered 4, after V lost 0 bases and J lost 6 bases. Germline V gene sequence: CDR1 WNHNN, CDR2 SYGVQD (reference sequence). The CDR3 reads CASSESLGQGAEQYF. Here the CDR3 DNA reads TGCGCCAGCAGTGAGTCTTTAGGACAGGGGGCCGAGCAGTACTTC.

The chain employs TRBV13 and TRBJ1-2; unclear D gene. The CDR3 length is 13 residues. The V end lost 2 bases, the J end lost 8 bases, and 12 bases lay between the germline ends. The germline V gene has CDR1 PRHDT and CDR2 FYEKMQ (reference sequence). The CDR3 region is CASSLSLGEGYTF. In nucleotides, the CDR3 is TGTGCCAGCAGCTTATCCCTGGGCGAGGGCTACACCTTC.

Note on this clone: Other DNA variants within this sample encode the same CDR3. The chain combines TRBV11-2 with TRBJ2-7; the D is unclear. The CDR3 consists of 12 residues. Germline V gene lookup returns CDR1 SGHAT and CDR2 FQNNGV. Between the trimmed V and J ends, which lost 0 bases and 0 bases, there was a span of 0 bases. The CDR3 nucleotides read TGTGCCAGCAGCTTAGACTCCTACGAGCAGTACTTC. It translates to CASSLDSYEQYF.

The chain recombines TRBV28 with TRBJ2-1; D is unresolved. CDR1 MDHEN and CDR2 SYDVKM come from the germline V gene. This CDR3 spans 12 amino acids. V was pared by 1 base and J by 15 bases, with 13 bases between. In DNA, the CDR3 is TGTGCCAGCAGTTTATCATGGGCTAGTCGGTTCTTC. Amino acids: CASSLSWASRFF.

J is TRBJ1-1 and V is TRBV6-1; D ambiguous. The CDR3 contains 14 residues. Looked up from germline, CDR1 is MNHNS and CDR2 is SASEGT. Trimming took 2 bases from V and 0 from J, leaving 7 bases between them. This CDR3 is CASSEKGMNTEAFF. CDR3 nucleotide sequence: TGTGCCAGCAGTGAAAAGGGTATGAACACTGAAGCTTTCTTT.

In its sample, this clone was seen once. This chain joins TRBV7-7 and TRBJ1-4, with D uncertain. The V gene's germline CDR1 is SSHAT and CDR2 FNYEAQ (reference sequence). V shed 1 base and J shed 8 bases, with 14 bases lying between them. CDR3 length: 15 amino acids. The CDR3 DNA is TGTGCCAGCAGCTTAGGTCCGGACTCCCGAGAAAAACTGTTTTTT. Translation gives CASSLGPDSREKLFF.

This chain connects TRBV4-1 to TRBJ2-5; 13 nucleotides align to TRBD2. Looked up from germline, CDR1 is MGHRA and CDR2 is YSYEKL. The CDR3 is 19 residues long. V dropped 1 base and J dropped 2; count of bases not matched to a gene: 10. The CDR3 coding sequence is TGCGCCAGCAGCCAAGTCCCTCCGGGACTAGCGGGGACACAAGAGACCCAGTACTTC. As protein: CASSQVPPGLAGTQETQYF.

This clone is a singleton in its sample. The V gene is TRBV28, the J gene TRBJ1-1; D perhaps matches TRBD1 (5 bases). Trimming took 6 bases from V and 0 from J, leaving 8 bases between them. The CDR3 runs to 13 residues. Germline V gene lookup returns CDR1 MDHEN and CDR2 SYDVKM. CDR3: CASRGRLNTEAFF. The DNA for the CDR3 is TGTGCCAGCAGGGGACGGTTGAACACTGAAGCTTTCTTT.